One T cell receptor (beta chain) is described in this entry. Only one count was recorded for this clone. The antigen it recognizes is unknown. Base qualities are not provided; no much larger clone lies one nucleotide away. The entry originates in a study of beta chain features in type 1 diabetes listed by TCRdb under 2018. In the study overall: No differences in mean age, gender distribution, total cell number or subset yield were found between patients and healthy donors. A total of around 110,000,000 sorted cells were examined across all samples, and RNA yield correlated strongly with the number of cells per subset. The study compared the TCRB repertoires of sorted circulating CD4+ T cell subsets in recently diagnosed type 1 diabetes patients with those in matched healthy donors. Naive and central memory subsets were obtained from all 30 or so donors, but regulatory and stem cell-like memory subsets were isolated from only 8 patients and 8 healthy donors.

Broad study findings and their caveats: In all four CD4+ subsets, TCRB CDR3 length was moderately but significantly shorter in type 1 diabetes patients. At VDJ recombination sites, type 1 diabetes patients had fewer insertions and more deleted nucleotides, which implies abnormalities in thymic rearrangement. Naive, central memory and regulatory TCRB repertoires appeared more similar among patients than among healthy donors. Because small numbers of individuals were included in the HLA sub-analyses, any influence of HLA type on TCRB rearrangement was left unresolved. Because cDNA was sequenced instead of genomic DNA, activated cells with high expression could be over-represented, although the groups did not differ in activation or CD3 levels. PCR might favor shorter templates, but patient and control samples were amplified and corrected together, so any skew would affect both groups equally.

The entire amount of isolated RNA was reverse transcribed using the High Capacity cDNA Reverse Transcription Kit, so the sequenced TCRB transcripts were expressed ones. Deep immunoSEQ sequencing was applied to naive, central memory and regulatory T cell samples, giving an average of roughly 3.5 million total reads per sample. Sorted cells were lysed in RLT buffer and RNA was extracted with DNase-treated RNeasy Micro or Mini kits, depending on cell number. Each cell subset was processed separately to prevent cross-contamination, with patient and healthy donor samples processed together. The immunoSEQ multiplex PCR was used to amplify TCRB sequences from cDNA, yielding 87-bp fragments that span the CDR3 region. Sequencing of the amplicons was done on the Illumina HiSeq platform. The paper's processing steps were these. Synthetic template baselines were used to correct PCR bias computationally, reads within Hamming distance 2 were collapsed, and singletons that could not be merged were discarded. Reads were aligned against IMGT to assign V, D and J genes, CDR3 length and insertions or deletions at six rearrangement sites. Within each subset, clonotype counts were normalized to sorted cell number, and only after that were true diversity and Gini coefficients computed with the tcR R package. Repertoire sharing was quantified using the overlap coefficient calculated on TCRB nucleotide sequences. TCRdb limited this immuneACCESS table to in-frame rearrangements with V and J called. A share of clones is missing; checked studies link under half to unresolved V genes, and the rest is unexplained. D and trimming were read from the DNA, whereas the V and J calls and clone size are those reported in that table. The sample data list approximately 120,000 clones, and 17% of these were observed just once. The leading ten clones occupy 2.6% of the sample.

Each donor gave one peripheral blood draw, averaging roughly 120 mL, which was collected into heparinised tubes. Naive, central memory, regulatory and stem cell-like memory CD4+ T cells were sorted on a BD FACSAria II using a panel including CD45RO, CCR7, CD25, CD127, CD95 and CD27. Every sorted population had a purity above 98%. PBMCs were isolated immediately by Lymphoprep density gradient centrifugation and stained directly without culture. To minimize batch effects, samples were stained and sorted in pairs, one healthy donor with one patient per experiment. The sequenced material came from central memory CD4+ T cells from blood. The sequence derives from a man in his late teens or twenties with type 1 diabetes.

The CDR3 amino acid sequence is: CASSPTSGAVSYEQYF. Here is the DNA: TGTGCCAGCAGCCCGACGTCCGGGGCCGTCTCCTACGAGCAGTACTTC. The chain couples TRBV7-2 to TRBJ2-7, with the D segment possibly TRBD1 or TRBD2, each aligning over 5 bases. The junction carries 17 bases between V and J, which are trimmed by 5 bases and 0 bases respectively. For CDR1 and CDR2, the germline V gene lists SGHTA and FQGNSA. Its CDR3 holds 16 amino acids, cysteine through phenylalanine. Just CDR3 DNA is preserved here, 48 bases in frame from base 1. The entire variable domain, with the stretches around the CDR3 drawn from the reference TRBV7-2 and TRBJ2-7 proteins, is GAGVSQSPSNKVTEKGKDVELRCDPISGHTALYWYRQSLGQGLEFLIYFQGNSAPDKSGLPSDRFSAERTGGSVSTLTIQRTQQEDSAVYLCASSPTSGAVSYEQYFGPGTRLTVT.